This is a list of T cell receptor beta chains from one sample in a study of blood T cell repertoires in COVID-19. Method: immunoSEQ multiplex PCR; TCRdb's copy keeps in-frame clones and lacks some. This table has approximately 90,000 clones, 89% appearing once. The sample was peripheral blood. These TCRs come from a man between 60 and 75 years old with COVID-19, enrolled during active disease. Each CDR3 is given with its conserved first and last residue. D genes are given only for firm matches. A row's size may be missing; if present it is once, few, many or a size class.

TRBJ2-4,TRBV3-1/TRBV3-2,.,TRBD1,TGTGCCAGCAGCCAACAGACAGGGGGCGACATTCAGTACTTC,CASSQQTGGDIQYF
TRBJ2-1,TRBV18,.,TRBD1,TGTGCCAGCTCACCACTGCAGGGGGACGGTTATGAGCAGTTCTTC,CASSPLQGDGYEQFF
TRBJ1-3,TRBV6-5,.,.,TGTGCCAGCACCGCGGGCAGTCCGGGAAACACCATATATTTT,CASTAGSPGNTIYF
TRBJ1-1,TRBV5-1,.,TRBD1,TGCGCCAGCAGCCGAATAGCGCCCGGGACAGGCCGCTTTGAAGCTTTCTTT,CASSRIAPGTGRFEAFF
TRBJ2-5,TRBV11-3,.,TRBD1,TGTGCCAGCGCCGAGGGGGACAGCCAAGAGACCCAGTACTTC,CASAEGDSQETQYF
TRBJ2-1,TRBV5-1,.,.,TGCGCCAGCAGCTTCCCCCCAGGGGAGCAGTTCTTC,CASSFPPGEQFF
TRBJ2-7,TRBV6-5,.,TRBD1,TGTGCCAGCAGAACTAACAGGGGCAACGAGCAGTACTTC,CASRTNRGNEQYF
TRBJ2-2,TRBV6-1,.,.,TGTGCCAGCAGTGAAGAACCGGGAGTGGGAACCGGGGAGCTGTTTTTT,CASSEEPGVGTGELFF
TRBJ2-7,TRBV14,.,.,TGTGCCAGCAGCCAACTACGGGGAGCGGTGACCGAGCAGTACTTC,CASSQLRGAVTEQYF
TRBJ2-7,TRBV2,few,.,TGTGCCAGCAGGGATACAAGAACGACAGTCTACGAGCAGTACTTC,CASRDTRTTVYEQYF
TRBJ1-3,TRBV5-1,.,.,TGCGCCAGCAGCTTAACAGGGTTTAGAAACACCATATATTTT,CASSLTGFRNTIYF
TRBJ1-4,TRBV11-3,.,TRBD1,TGTGCCAGCAGTGCACGAGGGACAGGGGGCGATGAAAAACTGTTTTTT,CASSARGTGGDEKLFF
TRBJ2-1,TRBV20-1,few,.,TGCAGTGCTAGTCCTAGTGGTTACAATGAGCAGTTCTTC,CSASPSGYNEQFF
TRBJ1-4,TRBV2,.,TRBD1,TGTGCCAGCAGTGAAGCGTGGGGACAGGAGCGTAATGAAAAACTGTTTTTT,CASSEAWGQERNEKLFF
TRBJ1-4,TRBV18,.,.,TGTGCCAGCTCAACCGCGGGAGCCCTGCGTGAAAAACTGTTTTTT,CASSTAGALREKLFF
TRBJ1-5,TRBV6-2/TRBV6-3,.,TRBD1,TGTGCCAGCAGCGCACCGACAGGGGGCAATCAGCCCCAGCATTTT,CASSAPTGGNQPQHF
TRBJ2-5,TRBV18,.,TRBD1,TGTGCCAGCTCCCCAAGGACAGGGTTTCAAGAGACCCAGTACTTC,CASSPRTGFQETQYF
TRBJ1-1,TRBV12-3/TRBV12-4,.,.,TGTGCCAGCAGTTCCCAGGAGCGGTCCGAAGCTTTCTTT,CASSSQERSEAFF
TRBJ2-7,TRBV5-1,once,TRBD1,TGCGCCAGCAGCCCGCGGACAGGGTGGTACTACGAGCAGTACTTC,CASSPRTGWYYEQYF
TRBJ2-3,TRBV27,.,.,TGTGCCAGCAGTTTATCGTTCACAAATTTGCGCACAGATACGCAGTATTTT,CASSLSFTNLRTDTQYF
TRBJ2-2,TRBV12-5,.,TRBD2,TGTGCTAGTGGTCCCCCTCTAGCGGACCCGAACACCGGGGAGCTGTTTTTT,CASGPPLADPNTGELFF
TRBJ1-1,TRBV11-3,.,.,TGTGCCAGCAGTCGCGCTGGGCAAACTGAAGCTTTCTTT,CASSRAGQTEAFF
TRBJ2-1,TRBV7-2,.,.,TGTGCCAGCAGCCTGGGGCCCTGGGATGAGCAGTTCTTC,CASSLGPWDEQFF
TRBJ2-1,TRBV3-1/TRBV3-2,.,.,TGTGCCAGCAGCCAAGATATTAGTAGCATGGCGTACAATGAGCAGTTCTTC,CASSQDISSMAYNEQFF
TRBJ2-2,TRBV28,.,TRBD1,TGTGCCAGCACCCAGGGGGCAAGTACCGGGGAGCTGTTTTTT,CASTQGASTGELFF
TRBJ1-2,TRBV10-3,.,TRBD1,TGTGCCATCAGTGAGGCCGACAGGGGGACGTATGGCTACACCTTC,CAISEADRGTYGYTF
TRBJ1-5,TRBV12-3/TRBV12-4,.,.,TGTGCCAGCAGCCTAGGACAGCCCCAGCATTTT,CASSLGQPQHF
TRBJ1-6,TRBV19,few,.,TGTGCCAGTAGTACAGCGAGAAATTCACCCCTCCACTTT,CASSTARNSPLHF
TRBJ2-7,TRBV6-6,few,TRBD2,TGTGCCAGCAGGACTAGCGGGAGGCCTAGGGGAGAGCAGTACTTC,CASRTSGRPRGEQYF
TRBJ1-1,TRBV9,.,.,TGTGCCAGCGGTGGGCCTACGACCGGAACTGAAGCTTTCTTT,CASGGPTTGTEAFF
TRBJ1-2,TRBV30,.,.,TGTGCCTGGAGCCCACAGGGTTATGGCTACACCTTC,CAWSPQGYGYTF
TRBJ1-1,TRBV19,once,TRBD1,TGTGCCAGTTCATCTTCAGGGGGCACTGAAGCTTTCTTT,CASSSSGGTEAFF
TRBJ2-7,TRBV6-5,.,.,TGTGCCAGCAGAGCTCCCCCCAACTCCTACGAGCAGTACTTC,CASRAPPNSYEQYF
TRBJ1-6,TRBV5-1,.,.,TGCGCCAGCAGCTTGTCCGGCTCCTATAATTCACCCCTCCACTTT,CASSLSGSYNSPLHF
TRBJ2-3,TRBV5-5,.,.,TGTGCCAGCAGACCCTATAGCACAGATACGCAGTATTTT,CASRPYSTDTQYF
TRBJ2-5,TRBV2,.,TRBD2,TGTGCCAGCAGTGGGCGGGAGGCGTCATTTCAAGAGACCCAGTACTTC,CASSGREASFQETQYF
TRBJ2-1,TRBV11-2,.,TRBD2,TGTGCCAGCAGCTACCGCGGGACTAGCCATCAAAATGAGCAGTTCTTC,CASSYRGTSHQNEQFF
TRBJ1-2,TRBV5-5,.,.,TGTGCCAGCAGCTTGGACAGCTACCTTAGAGGCTACACCTTC,CASSLDSYLRGYTF
TRBJ1-3,TRBV7-9,.,.,TGTGCCAGCAGCTTAGTCCAGGCCAGCTCTGGAAACACCATATATTTT,CASSLVQASSGNTIYF
TRBJ2-7,TRBV24-1,few,.,TGTGCCACCAGTGACCCCCCAGGTATCGAGCAGTACTTC,CATSDPPGIEQYF
TRBJ1-3,TRBV3-1/TRBV3-2,.,.,TGTGCCAGCAGCCCCGACAGGTTACCCGGAAACACCATATATTTT,CASSPDRLPGNTIYF
TRBJ2-1,TRBV6-5,.,TRBD1,TGTGCCACTCAAACAGGGGCGTATGAGCAGTTCTTC,CATQTGAYEQFF
TRBJ2-4,TRBV6-5,.,.,TGTGCCAGCAGTTCAGGGGCCAAAAACATTCAGTACTTC,CASSSGAKNIQYF